The 22 T cell receptor beta chains presented below share a single source sample, sequenced in a study of cytomegalovirus exposure and HLA in healthy donors. Use of 60 Vbeta and 13 Jbeta primers characterized the PCR. Here immunoSEQ multiplex PCR was the method, and the copy in TCRdb shows in-frame clones only, minus some. This sample yields roughly 150,000 clones, of which 82% are seen a single time; approximately 2.3% belongs to the top ten. Sequencing was carried out using PBMCs. The origin of the receptors is a male donor in good health and CMV-seronegative.

A word on this clone: Without the conserved terminal phenylalanine or tryptophan, this CDR3 likely stems from a read error. CDR3 residues: CASSYQSRGIYAEAFS. Written as DNA, the CDR3 is TGTGCCAGCAGTTACCAGTCGCGGGGGATCTACGCTGAAGCTTTCTCT. The rearrangement joins TRBV6-5 to TRBJ1-1; D may be TRBD1 (5 bases). V dropped 2 bases and J dropped 6 bases, with 19 bases sitting between them. Germline values: CDR1 MNHEY, CDR2 SVGAGI. This CDR3 comprises 16 residues.

The chain combines TRBV13 with TRBJ1-3; D uncertain. Between the trimmed V and J ends, which lost 0 bases and 4 bases, there was a span of 13 bases. The V gene's germline CDR1 is PRHDT and CDR2 FYEKMQ (reference sequence). CDR3 length: 16 amino acids. CDR3 loop: CASSLGRVSGGNTIYF. Written as DNA, the CDR3 is TGTGCCAGCAGCTTAGGACGGGTTAGTGGGGGAAACACCATATATTTT.

The V gene is TRBV29-1, the J gene TRBJ2-2; 7 bases match TRBD2. The V segment lost 7 bases and the J segment 4 bases; nucleotides outside the gene matches: 9. The germline gives CDR1 SQVTM, CDR2 ANQGSEA. This CDR3 is 14 amino acids long. CDR3 sequence (DNA): TGCAGCGCGAGGGAGGGCCGTAGCACCGGGGAGCTGTTTTTT. As protein: CSAREGRSTGELFF.

The chain carries TRBV6-5 and TRBJ1-2; D not certain. The CDR3 runs to 12 residues. Per germline, CDR1 MNHEY and CDR2 SVGAGI. The V end was cut by 6 bases, the J end by 3 bases, with 8 bases between. In DNA form, the CDR3 reads TGTGCCAGCAGCCGCGCTGACTATGGCTACACCTTC. Amino acid sequence: CASSRADYGYTF.

The J gene is TRBJ2-1, the V gene TRBV6-1; TRBD2 aligns across 7 bases. The trim removed 4 bases at V and 3 bases at J, leaving 9 bases unmatched. Per germline, CDR1 MNHNS and CDR2 SASEGT. The CDR3 loop spans 16 amino acids. The CDR3 loop is CASSGGGRGFYNEQFF. DNA for the CDR3: TGTGCCAGCAGTGGGGGAGGGCGCGGATTCTACAATGAGCAGTTCTTC.

J is TRBJ2-4 and V is TRBV27; 8 bases are a match to TRBD2. Germline V gene data show CDR1 as MNHEY and CDR2 as SMNVEV (reference sequence). The CDR3 has 14 residues. After removal of 8 bases from V and 0 bases from J, the junction contained 3 bases not matched to a gene. CDR3 nucleotide sequence: TGTGCCAGCCGGGAGGGACTAGCCAAAAACATTCAGTACTTC. Encoded protein: CASREGLAKNIQYF.

The chain uses TRBV28 and TRBJ2-7; the D is unclear. CDR3 size: 10 residues. The germline V and J ends were trimmed by 5 bases and 5 bases, with 4 bases remaining between them. The germline V gene has CDR1 MDHEN and CDR2 SYDVKM. This CDR3 is CASSRDEQYF. Written as DNA, the CDR3 is TGTGCCAGCAGTCGGGACGAGCAGTACTTC. The full variable domain, rest sourced from reference TRBV28 and TRBJ2-7, is DVKVTQSSRYLVKRTGEKVFLECVQDMDHENMFWYRQDPGLGLRLIYFSYDVKMKEKGDIPEGYSVSREKKERFSLILESASTNQTSMYLCASSRDEQYFGPGTRLTVT.

The table lists this clone with a few counts. The chain combines TRBV2 with TRBJ2-2, with 8 bases aligning to TRBD1. The CDR3 extends over 17 amino acids. V dropped 10 bases and J dropped 5; count of bases not matched to a gene: 18. Germline CDR1 and CDR2: SNHLY and FYNNEI. The CDR3 DNA is TGTGCCATTAGAAAGGGGGCCGAAACAGGGGGGACCGGGGAGCTGTTTTTT. This translates into CAIRKGAETGGTGELFF.

This clone was counted once. The chain uses TRBV11-2 and TRBJ2-7; 12 bases align to TRBD1. CDR3 length: 16 amino acids. Germline trimming cut 5 bases from V and 7 bases from J; bases unmatched to any gene: 12. The germline gives CDR1 SGHAT, CDR2 FQNNGV. The CDR3 DNA follows: TGTGCCAGCAGCATGACCGGGACAGGGGGCTACGGTGAGCAGTACTTC. This codes for CASSMTGTGGYGEQYF.

This clone has a handful of counts. The chain has TRBV7-3 and TRBJ2-1; no clear D. Trimming took off 3 bases at V and 0 bases at J, with 9 bases between the two ends. Per germline, CDR1 SGHTA and CDR2 FQGTGA. There are 15 residues in the CDR3. The CDR3 is CASSFELSSYNEQFF. In DNA, the CDR3 is TGTGCCAGCAGCTTCGAACTTAGCTCCTACAATGAGCAGTTCTTC.

This sequence joins TRBV6-1 and TRBJ2-5; weak D call: TRBD1 (5 bases). The J call may be faulty, since TRBJ2-7 better matches the DNA end. Germline V gene sequence: CDR1 MNHNS, CDR2 SASEGT. This CDR3 has 13 residues. CDR3 sequence: CASPAQGSYEQYF. CDR3 in DNA: TGTGCCAGCCCCGCCCAGGGTTCCTACGAGCAGTACTTC.

A few counts support this clone. The V and J genes are TRBV9 and TRBJ1-4; D may be TRBD1 (6 bases). CDR1 SGDLS and CDR2 YYNGEE come from the germline V gene. The CDR3 is 15 residues long. The V end was cut by 6 bases, the J end by 0 bases, with 12 bases between. CDR3 sequence reads: CASNFRQATNEKLFF. As DNA, the CDR3 is TGTGCCAGCAACTTTAGACAGGCAACTAATGAAAAACTGTTTTTT.

The chain carries TRBV29-1 and TRBJ1-1; maybe TRBD1 (5 bases). V was trimmed by 7 bases and J by 0 bases, leaving 9 bases between them. The CDR3 contains 12 residues. CDR1 and CDR2 from the germline V gene are SQVTM and ANQGSEA. As DNA, the CDR3 is TGCAGCGCCCGGACACTGAACACTGAAGCTTTCTTT. Its translation: CSARTLNTEAFF.

This sequence joins TRBV7-3 and TRBJ1-3; D is unclear. Germline V gives CDR1 SGHTA, CDR2 FQGTGA. Trimming removed 3 bases at V and 4 bases at J, with 10 bases between. The CDR3 is 14 amino acids. The CDR3 spells CASSFMGEGNTIYF. CDR3 in DNA: TGTGCCAGCAGCTTTATGGGAGAGGGAAACACCATATATTTT.

The table lists this clone with a few counts. The chain has TRBV4-3 and TRBJ2-2; D might be TRBD2 (5 bases). V lost 0 bases to trimming and J lost 6 bases, with 8 bases between them. CDR3 size: 14 residues. CDR1 and CDR2 from the germline V gene are LGHNA and YSLEER. The CDR3 is CASSQDRGPGELFF. Here the CDR3 DNA reads TGCGCCAGCAGCCAAGATCGGGGTCCCGGGGAGCTGTTTTTT.

The V call is TRBV6-6, the J call TRBJ1-3; D gene ambiguous. The germline V and J ends were trimmed by 4 bases and 6 bases, with 19 bases remaining between them. CDR3 size: 16 residues. Looked up from germline, CDR1 is MNHNY and CDR2 is SVGAGI (reference sequence). CDR3 sequence reads: CASSSSIAGDLNTIYF. As DNA, the CDR3 is TGTGCCAGCAGTTCGTCCATTGCCGGAGACTTAAACACCATATATTTT.

J is TRBJ1-5 and V is TRBV14, with D tentatively TRBD1 (6 bases). The germline gives CDR1 SGHDN, CDR2 FVKESK. V dropped 3 bases and J dropped 5 bases, with 26 bases sitting between them. The CDR3 extends over 19 amino acids. In nucleotides, the CDR3 is TGTGCCAGCAGCCACACGCAGGGGAAACCGGTTGGGCTCCATCAGCCCCAGCATTTT. This gives the protein CASSHTQGKPVGLHQPQHF.

V and J are TRBV27 and TRBJ2-4; TRBD1 agrees at 8 bases. V shed 5 bases and J 11 bases; nucleotides not matched to a gene: 20. The CDR3 totals 17 residues. CDR1 and CDR2 from the germline V gene are MNHEY and SMNVEV (reference sequence). The CDR3 coding sequence is TGTGCCAGCAGTCTAAAACAATCTCAGGGGGCAGAAGCGGTTCAGTACTTC. Translation: CASSLKQSQGAEAVQYF.

The CDR3 DNA reads as TGTGCCTGGAGTTCGGGACAGGGGTACAATGAGCAGTTCTTC. It yields the protein CAWSSGQGYNEQFF. The chain links TRBV30 to TRBJ2-1; 10 bases fit TRBD1. V was clipped by 2 bases and J by 4 bases; unmatched bases: 2. The V gene's germline CDR1 is GTSNPN and CDR2 SVGIG (reference sequence). The CDR3 totals 14 residues.

CDR3 nucleotides: TGCGCCAGCAGCGAACCCGGGACACCAGACGAGCAGTTCTTC. It codes for CASSEPGTPDEQFF. The V gene is TRBV5-1, the J gene TRBJ2-1, with D possibly being TRBD1 (6 bases). V lost 4 bases and J 10 bases, leaving 18 bases between the germline ends. From germline, CDR1 is SGHRS and CDR2 YFSETQ. The length of the CDR3 is 14 residues.

As DNA, the CDR3 is TGCGCCAGCAGCCTCCATTTCCAGGGTTCCTACAATGAGCAGTTCTTC. This translates into CASSLHFQGSYNEQFF. The rearrangement uses TRBV4-3 and TRBJ2-1; the D gene is possibly TRBD1 (5 bases). Germline CDR1 reads LGHNA; CDR2 reads YSLEER. The V and J ends lost 4 bases and 1 base respectively, with 14 bases between them. CDR3 length: 16 residues.

CDR3 sequence: CASSPESFSSGRATDTQYF. The CDR3 region has the DNA TGCGCCAGCAGCCCGGAGAGCTTCAGTAGCGGGAGGGCCACAGATACGCAGTATTTT. This chain joins TRBV5-1 and TRBJ2-3; 11 positions match TRBD2. The CDR3 contains 19 residues. The J segment lost 2 bases and the V segment lost 4 bases, leaving 15 bases of the junction unmatched. The germline V gene encodes CDR1 SGHRS and CDR2 YFSETQ. Supplemented by reference TRBV5-1 and TRBJ2-3, the full variable domain reads KAGVTQTPRYLIKTRGQQVTLSCSPISGHRSVSWYQQTPGQGLQFLFEYFSETQRNKGNFPGRFSGRQFSNSRSEMNVSTLELGDSALYLCASSPESFSSGRATDTQYFGPGTRLTVL.